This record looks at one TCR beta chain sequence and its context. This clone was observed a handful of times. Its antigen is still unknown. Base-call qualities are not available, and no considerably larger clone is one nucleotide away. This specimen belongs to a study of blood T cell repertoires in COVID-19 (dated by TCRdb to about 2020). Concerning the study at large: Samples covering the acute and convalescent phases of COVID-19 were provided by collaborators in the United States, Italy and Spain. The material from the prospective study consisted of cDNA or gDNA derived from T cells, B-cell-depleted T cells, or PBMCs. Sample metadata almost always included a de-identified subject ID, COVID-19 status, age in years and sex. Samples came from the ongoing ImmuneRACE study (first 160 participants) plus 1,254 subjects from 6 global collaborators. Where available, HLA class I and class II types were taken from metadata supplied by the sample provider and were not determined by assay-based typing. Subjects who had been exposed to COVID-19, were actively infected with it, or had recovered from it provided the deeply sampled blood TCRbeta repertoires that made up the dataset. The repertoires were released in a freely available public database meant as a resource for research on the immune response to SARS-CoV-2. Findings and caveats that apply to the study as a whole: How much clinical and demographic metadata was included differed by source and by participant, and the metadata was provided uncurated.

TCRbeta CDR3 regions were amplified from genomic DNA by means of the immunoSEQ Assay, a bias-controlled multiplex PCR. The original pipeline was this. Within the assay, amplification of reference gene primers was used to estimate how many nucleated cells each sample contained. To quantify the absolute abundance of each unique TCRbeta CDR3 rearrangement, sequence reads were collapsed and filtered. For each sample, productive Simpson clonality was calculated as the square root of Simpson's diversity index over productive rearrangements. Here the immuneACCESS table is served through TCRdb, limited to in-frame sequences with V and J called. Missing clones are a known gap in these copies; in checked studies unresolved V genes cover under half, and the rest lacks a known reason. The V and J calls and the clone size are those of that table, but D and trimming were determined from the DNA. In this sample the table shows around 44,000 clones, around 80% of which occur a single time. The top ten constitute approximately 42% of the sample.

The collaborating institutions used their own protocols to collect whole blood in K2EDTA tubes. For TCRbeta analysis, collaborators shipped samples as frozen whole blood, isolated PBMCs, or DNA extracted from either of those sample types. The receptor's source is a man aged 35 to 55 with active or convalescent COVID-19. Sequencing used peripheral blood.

The DNA sequence is given as TGTGCCAGCAGCTCCTCGGGACAGGGAGGGACACCCCTCCACTTT. Its translation is CASSSSGQGGTPLHF. The V and J genes are TRBV5-6 and TRBJ1-6; 9 bases in the middle match TRBD1. Counted from cysteine to phenylalanine, this CDR3 has 15 amino acids. Only CDR3 DNA is held: 45 bases, read in frame from base 1. Relative to germline, V is missing 3 bases and J is missing 11 bases, with 9 bases of the junction outside any gene match. The germline V gene sets CDR1 to SGHDT and CDR2 to YYEEEE.